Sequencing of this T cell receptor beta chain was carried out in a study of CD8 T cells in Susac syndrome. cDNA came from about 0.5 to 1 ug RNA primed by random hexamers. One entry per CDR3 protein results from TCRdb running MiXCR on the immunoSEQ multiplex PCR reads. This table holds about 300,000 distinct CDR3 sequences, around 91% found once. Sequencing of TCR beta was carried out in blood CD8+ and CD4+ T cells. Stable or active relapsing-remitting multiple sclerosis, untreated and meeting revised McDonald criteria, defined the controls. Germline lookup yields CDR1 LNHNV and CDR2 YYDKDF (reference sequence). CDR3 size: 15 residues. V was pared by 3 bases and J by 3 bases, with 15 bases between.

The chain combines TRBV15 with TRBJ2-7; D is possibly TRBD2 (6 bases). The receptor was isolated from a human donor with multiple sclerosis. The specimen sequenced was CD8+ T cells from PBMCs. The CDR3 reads CATSSPRAGNYEQYF. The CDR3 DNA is TGTGCCACCAGCAGCCCCCGTGCGGGAAACTACGAGCAGTACTTC.